This entry describes one TCR beta chain. The data originate from a study of CD8 T cells in Susac syndrome. Reverse transcription of 0.5 to 1 ug RNA was performed with random hexamers. One entry per CDR3 protein results from TCRdb running MiXCR on the immunoSEQ multiplex PCR reads. The sample holds about 210,000 distinct CDR3 sequences, more than 85% seen once. CDR1 is SQVTM, CDR2 ANQGSEA, per germline. Trimming removed 7 bases at V and 5 bases at J, with 13 bases between. The CDR3 is 12 residues long. The sequence was collected from a human donor with multiple sclerosis. Material for sequencing was CD4+ T cells from PBMCs. This sequence joins TRBV29-1 and TRBJ2-3; either TRBD1 or TRBD2 may fit D (5 bases each). The DNA for the CDR3 is TGCAGCGCGGGGCTATCGGGAGATACGCAGTATTTT. Its protein product is CSAGLSGDTQYF.